This T cell receptor (beta chain) was obtained from a study of control samples from healthy donors and cancer patients. TCRdb keeps only in-frame clones here, not all; method: immunoSEQ multiplex PCR. The data contain about 120,000 clones, roughly 90% of them singletons. Sequenced input: PBMCs. This receptor was obtained from a woman aged 55-70 years with lung cancer.

The CDR3 sequence: CASSLGLAEEQYF. The DNA for the CDR3 is TGTGCCAGCAGCTTAGGGCTAGCTGAAGAGCAGTACTTC. V is TRBV11-3 and J is TRBJ2-7, with D perhaps TRBD2 (5 bases). V was clipped by 1 base and J by 7 bases, with 11 bases between them. CDR3 length: 13 amino acids. The germline CDR1 and CDR2 sequences are SGHNT and YENEEA.